These 24 T cell receptor beta chains were sequenced from one sample in a study of cytomegalovirus exposure and HLA in healthy donors. The PCR made use of 60 Vbeta and 13 Jbeta primers. TCRdb's copy holds only in-frame clones and misses some; the assay was immunoSEQ multiplex PCR. The sample shows 250,000 to 350,000 clones, 80% to 90% of them seen only once. The source material was PBMCs. These receptors originate from a man aged 40-49 years in good health and CMV-seropositive.

The rearrangement joins TRBV7-2 to TRBJ2-7; no definite D call. V was trimmed by 3 bases and J by 0 bases, leaving 12 bases between them. Germline values: CDR1 SGHTA, CDR2 FQGNSA. The CDR3 sequence is 15 residues long. The CDR3 sequence is CASSFSAASSYEQYF. The CDR3 bases are TGTGCCAGCAGCTTCTCCGCGGCCAGCTCCTACGAGCAGTACTTC.

The chain has TRBV21-1 and TRBJ2-1; TRBD2 is the table's D call and was not checked against the DNA. TRBV21-1 has pseudogene status. This CDR3 spans 15 amino acids. CDR3 nucleotide sequence: TGTGCCAGCAGCAACGGGACTAGCGACGGAAATGAGCAGTTCTTC. Encoded protein: CASSNGTSDGNEQFF.

This sequence joins TRBV4-1 and TRBJ2-2, with 7 bases lining up with TRBD2. The CDR3 is 14 residues long. Germline values: CDR1 MGHRA, CDR2 YSYEKL. J lost 5 bases, V lost 3 bases, and 3 bases had no gene match. The CDR3 here is CASSHGTITGELFF. CDR3 DNA: TGCGCCAGCAGCCATGGGACTATAACCGGGGAGCTGTTTTTT.

Note on this clone: A read error may account for a junction end that differs from germline. This chain uses TRBV7-7 with TRBJ2-5; TRBD1 aligns across 7 bases. CDR3 length: 15 amino acids. Germline V CDR1 and CDR2: SSHAT, FNYEAQ (reference sequence). The CDR3 is CASSLAPGQQETQYF. The CDR3 DNA follows: TGTGCTAGCAGCTTAGCCCCGGGACAGCAAGAGACCCAGTACTTC.

The chain recombines TRBV5-6 with TRBJ2-1; no reliable D call. The ends were cut back, 0 bases at V and 8 bases at J, with 6 bases in the middle. Germline-derived CDR1 and CDR2 are SGHDT and YYEEEE. The CDR3 has 12 amino acids. CDR3 nucleotide sequence: TGTGCCAGCAGCTTGGTCCGGGATGAGCAGTTCTTC. It yields the protein CASSLVRDEQFF.

The chain combines TRBV27 with TRBJ2-7; D might be TRBD1 (6 bases). V dropped 4 bases and J dropped 2 bases, with 12 bases sitting between them. The CDR3 extends over 14 amino acids. CDR1 and CDR2 (germline): MNHEY, SMNVEV (reference sequence). CDR3 bases: TGTGCCAGCAGTTACCAGGGGCAAACCTACGAGCAGTACTTC. It encodes CASSYQGQTYEQYF.

V and J are TRBV4-1 and TRBJ1-5; the D is unclear. Germline lookup yields CDR1 MGHRA and CDR2 YSYEKL. The CDR3 loop spans 14 amino acids. The germline V and J ends were trimmed by 0 bases and 7 bases, with 10 bases remaining between them. The CDR3 loop reads CASSQDYRAQPQHF. Here the CDR3 DNA reads TGCGCCAGCAGCCAAGATTACAGAGCCCAGCCCCAGCATTTT.

This rearrangement joins TRBV27 to TRBJ1-5; perhaps TRBD1 as D (5 bases). CDR3 length: 14 amino acids. CDR1 is MNHEY, CDR2 SMNVEV, per germline (reference sequence). V lost 3 bases to trimming and J lost 2 bases, with 8 bases between them. For the CDR3, the DNA is TGTGCCAGCAGTTTGGTACAGGGCAATCAGCCCCAGCATTTT. It translates to CASSLVQGNQPQHF.

This clone was picked up a small number of times. The V and J genes are TRBV18 and TRBJ2-7, with D hard to call. The CDR3 contains 14 residues. CDR1 is KGHSH, CDR2 LQKENI, per germline. V was trimmed by 0 bases and J by 2 bases, leaving 8 bases between them. CDR3 protein: CASSPPSSAYEQYF. The CDR3 DNA reads TGTGCCAGCTCACCACCGTCCAGCGCCTACGAGCAGTACTTC.

The chain joins TRBV7-9 to TRBJ2-1, with TRBD1 identical over 7 bases. The CDR3 consists of 15 residues. In germline, CDR1 is SEHNR, CDR2 FQNEAQ (reference sequence). Trimming cost V 5 bases and J 4 bases; bases outside gene matches: 8. The CDR3 here is CASSPPGQQYNEQFF. CDR3 in DNA: TGTGCCAGCAGCCCACCGGGACAGCAGTACAATGAGCAGTTCTTC.

The chain recombines TRBV19 with TRBJ1-2; D unclear. This CDR3 has 12 amino acids. Looked up from germline, CDR1 is LNHDA and CDR2 is SQIVND (reference sequence). The V gene lost 3 bases and the J gene lost 4 bases, with 6 bases spanning the gap. CDR3 DNA sequence: TGTGCCAGTAGTATGAGCATCTATGGCTACACCTTC. It specifies CASSMSIYGYTF.

The chain has TRBV10-2 and TRBJ1-1, with D hard to call. Trimming left V 0 bases short and J 3 bases short, with 8 bases between. Per the germline V gene, CDR1 is WSHSY and CDR2 is SAAADI. The CDR3 totals 14 residues. In nucleotides, the CDR3 is TGCGCCAGCAGTGAGTCGAATGGGCACACTGAAGCTTTCTTT. It translates to CASSESNGHTEAFF.

This chain joins TRBV13 and TRBJ1-3; D is undetermined. This CDR3 is 17 amino acids long. Per germline, CDR1 PRHDT and CDR2 FYEKMQ (reference sequence). Deletions cut 6 bases from V and 2 bases from J, with 20 bases between. The CDR3 protein is CASSAANGERAGNTIYF. The CDR3 coding sequence is TGTGCCAGCAGTGCTGCTAACGGGGAACGCGCTGGAAACACCATATATTTT.

The genes are TRBV6-1 and TRBJ2-5, with TRBD1 matching over 9 bases. The DNA end favors TRBJ2-7, so the J call may be wrong. The CDR3 runs to 15 residues. Germline CDR1 MNHNS, CDR2 SASEGT. The CDR3 protein is CASRPDRGPPYEQYF. CDR3 in DNA: TGTGCCAGTCGACCGGACAGGGGCCCTCCCTACGAGCAGTACTTC.

Only one count was recorded for this clone. The chain links TRBV9 to TRBJ2-3, with a possible D match to TRBD2 (5 bases). The germline CDR1 and CDR2 sequences are SGDLS and YYNGEE. V was pared by 0 bases and J by 9 bases, with 11 bases between. This CDR3 region has 13 residues. The CDR3 DNA is TGTGCCAGCAGCGTAGTTTGGGCTAGCACGCAGTATTTT. It yields the protein CASSVVWASTQYF.

The sample holds one count of this clone. The chain recombines TRBV6-5 with TRBJ2-1, with 11 bases identical to TRBD2. The CDR3 consists of 15 residues. Germline CDR1 is MNHEY and CDR2 is SVGAGI. J lost 6 bases, V lost 5 bases, and 6 bases had no gene match. As DNA, the CDR3 is TGTGCCAGCAGTGACTTACTAGCGGGAGCCAATGAGCAGTTCTTC. Its protein is CASSDLLAGANEQFF.

Comment on this clone: At one end the junction does not follow the germline gene, possibly because of a read error. This sequence joins TRBV7-9 and TRBJ1-1; the D is unclear. This CDR3 has 12 amino acids. Germline V gives CDR1 SEHNR, CDR2 FQNEAQ (reference sequence). CDR3: CSSSPEATEAFF. In DNA, the CDR3 is TGTTCCAGCAGCCCTGAAGCCACTGAAGCTTTCTTT. Looking up the rest from reference TRBV7-9 and TRBJ1-1 gives the full variable domain: DTGVSQNPRHKITKRGQNVTFRCDPISEHNRLYWYRQTLGQGPEFLTYFQNEAQLEKSRLLSDRFSAERPKGSFSTLEIQRTEQGDSAMYLCSSSPEATEAFFGQGTRLTVV.

V gene TRBV5-1 combines with J gene TRBJ1-1, with D possibly TRBD1 on 5 matching bases. Trimming left V 2 bases short and J 2 bases short, with 13 bases between. The CDR3 totals 15 residues. CDR1 is SGHRS and CDR2 is YFSETQ in the germline V gene. CDR3: CASSLLTTGNTEAFF. DNA of the CDR3: TGCGCCAGCAGCTTATTAACCACAGGTAACACTGAAGCTTTCTTT. The whole variable domain, remainder taken from reference TRBV5-1 and TRBJ1-1, is KAGVTQTPRYLIKTRGQQVTLSCSPISGHRSVSWYQQTPGQGLQFLFEYFSETQRNKGNFPGRFSGRQFSNSRSEMNVSTLELGDSALYLCASSLLTTGNTEAFFGQGTRLTVV.

The CDR3 reads CASRTLGGQVGPFYGYTF. CDR3 sequence (DNA): TGTGCCAGCAGAACCTTAGGGGGACAGGTTGGTCCCTTCTATGGCTACACCTTC. V and J are TRBV9 and TRBJ1-2, with 8 nucleotides matching TRBD1. Trimming at V came to 5 bases and at J to 4 bases, leaving 19 bases not matched to a gene. The germline CDR1 and CDR2 sequences are SGDLS and YYNGEE. This CDR3 contains 18 residues.

The chain has TRBV7-2 and TRBJ2-3, with D unclear. Trimming left V 0 bases short and J 4 bases short, with 5 bases between. The CDR3 loop spans 13 amino acids. Germline loops: CDR1 SGHTA, CDR2 FQGNSA. CDR3 region: CASSLALSDTQYF. DNA for the CDR3: TGTGCCAGCAGCTTAGCGCTATCAGATACGCAGTATTTT.

The chain uses TRBV7-8 and TRBJ2-7; 12 bases line up with TRBD2. CDR1 and CDR2 (germline): SGHVS, FQNEAQ. J gave up 4 bases and V 5 bases, and 6 bases lay outside the gene matches. This CDR3 spans 15 amino acids. CDR3 loop: CASSGRTSGKYEQYF. Here the CDR3 DNA reads TGTGCCAGCAGCGGGAGGACTAGCGGGAAGTACGAGCAGTACTTC.

The chain has TRBV10-3 and TRBJ2-5; D may be TRBD2 (5 bases). Trimming cost V 2 bases and J 3 bases, with 10 bases left between them. The CDR3 is made up of 14 amino acids. Germline V gene data show CDR1 as ENHRY and CDR2 as SYGVKD. Here the CDR3 DNA reads TGTGCCATCAGTGAGCTTCGGGGAAAAGAGACCCAGTACTTC. As protein: CAISELRGKETQYF.

CDR3 bases: TGTGCCAGTAGTATCGCCGGGACAGTGGGCCCGGGGCCCCAGCATTTT. This codes for CASSIAGTVGPGPQHF. The rearrangement joins TRBV19 to TRBJ1-5, with TRBD1 identical over 7 bases. With 3 bases clipped from V and 9 bases from J, the junction kept 14 bases outside the gene matches. CDR1 LNHDA and CDR2 SQIVND come from the germline V gene (reference sequence). The CDR3 has 16 residues.

This chain links TRBV5-6 with TRBJ2-3; 7 bases fit TRBD2. The germline V gene has CDR1 SGHDT and CDR2 YYEEEE. V was pared by 6 bases and J by 4 bases, with 11 bases of the junction left unmatched. The CDR3 is made up of 15 amino acids. CDR3 nucleotides: TGTGCCAGCAAAGTTGGGGGAGGGCCGGCAGATACGCAGTATTTT. This encodes CASKVGGGPADTQYF.